This entry is about one TCR beta chain. The antigen is unknown. The data are from a study of TIL therapy for anti-PD-1-resistant metastatic lung cancer. Study context: Most patients had lung adenocarcinoma; several tumors were EGFR-mutant, two ALK-rearranged; half smoked currently or formerly. Study findings and constraints: The cohort had more treatment-naive, never-smoker and oncogene-addicted patients than typical.

This was the immunoSEQ v3 assay. Profiled with immunoSEQ multiplex PCR; TCRdb holds only in-frame clones, not every one. Here the sample spans nearly 60,000 clones, about 70% being singletons. The CDR3 consists of 15 residues. V was clipped by 8 bases and J by 2 bases, with 15 bases between them. Germline CDR1 and CDR2: SNHLY and FYNNEI. The sample's time point: pre-treatment sample, taken before nivolumab and TIL therapy. Adults with stage 4 NSCLC were enrolled in a phase I trial. The genes are TRBV2 and TRBJ1-4; possible D gene TRBD1, 6 bases. The TCR sequence derives from a person aged 25 to 79 with non-small cell lung cancer. This material consisted of blood, taken at baseline. DNA of the CDR3: TGTGCCAGCCAGACGGGGGCCTCGACTAATGAAAAACTGTTTTTT. Translated, it gives CASQTGASTNEKLFF.